This T cell receptor (beta chain) comes out of a study of blood T cell repertoires in COVID-19 (dated by TCRdb to 2020 to 2022). With respect to the entire study: Samples covering the acute and convalescent phases of COVID-19 were provided by collaborators in the United States, Italy and Spain. Where available, HLA class I and class II types were obtained from metadata supplied by the sample provider rather than from assay-based typing. The prospective study material was composed of cDNA or gDNA derived from T cells, B-cell-depleted T cells, or PBMCs. Samples were obtained from the ongoing ImmuneRACE study (first 160 participants) and from roughly 1,300 subjects provided by 6 global collaborators. The repertoires were released in a freely available public database intended as a resource for research on the immune response to SARS-CoV-2. Subjects who had been exposed to COVID-19, were actively infected with it, or had recovered from it provided the deeply sampled blood TCRbeta repertoires that made up the dataset. A de-identified subject ID, COVID-19 status, age in years and sex were almost always included in the sample metadata. The full study reports these points: The amount of clinical and demographic metadata varied by source and participant and was provided uncurated.

Only a few counts were recorded for this clone. Its specific antigen is unknown. Base qualities are missing; no much larger clone stands one base away. The CDR3 holds 16 amino acids from the cysteine to the phenylalanine. Only CDR3 DNA is held: 48 bases, read in frame from base 1. CDR1 and CDR2 are drawn from the germline V gene: SGHTA, FQGNSA. The germline V end is reduced by 5 bases and the J end by 1 base; junction bases left unmatched: 6. TCRbeta CDR3 regions were amplified from genomic DNA by means of the immunoSEQ Assay, a bias-controlled multiplex PCR. In the source study's methods: The number of nucleated cells in each sample was estimated from the amplification of reference gene primers within the assay. To quantify the absolute abundance of each unique TCRbeta CDR3 rearrangement, sequence reads were collapsed and filtered. For each sample, productive Simpson clonality was calculated as the square root of Simpson's diversity index across productive rearrangements. Imported from immuneACCESS, the table was reduced by TCRdb to in-frame sequences with V and J called. These copies leave out some clones; in studies compared against another copy, an unresolved V gene accounts for under half, and the cause of the remainder is not known. The V and J calls and clone size come from that table; D and trimming were worked out from the DNA. The sample includes more than 200,000 clones, with around 90% observed a single time. Around 1.6% of the sample lies in the top ten.

In the prospective study, participants were about 18 to 89 years old, resided in 24 geographic areas of the United States, and were enrolled through a virtual design. To assign participants to cohorts, the prospective study relied on clinical history that participants themselves reported in a screening survey and a study questionnaire. Recovered participants in ImmuneRACE Cohort 3 were defined by two consecutive negative NP/OP PCR tests, clearance by a healthcare professional, or resolution of symptoms. Mobile phlebotomists in the prospective study collected whole blood, serum and a nasopharyngeal or oropharyngeal swab from every participant. Participants in the prospective study had the option to provide additional blood draws and questionnaires over a roughly 2-month period. Before DNA extraction, prospective study blood samples were shipped either frozen or at room temperature.

The sequence is built from TRBV7-2 and TRBJ1-5; TRBD1 lines up with 9 middle nucleotides. This clonotype was obtained from a woman aged 45-65 years who had recovered from COVID-19. Sequencing used PBMCs or T cells enriched from blood (not recorded which). The sequence in DNA is TGTGCCAGCAGCCAGAACAGGGGGCTGAGCAATCAGCCCCAGCATTTT. It is translated as CASSQNRGLSNQPQHF.